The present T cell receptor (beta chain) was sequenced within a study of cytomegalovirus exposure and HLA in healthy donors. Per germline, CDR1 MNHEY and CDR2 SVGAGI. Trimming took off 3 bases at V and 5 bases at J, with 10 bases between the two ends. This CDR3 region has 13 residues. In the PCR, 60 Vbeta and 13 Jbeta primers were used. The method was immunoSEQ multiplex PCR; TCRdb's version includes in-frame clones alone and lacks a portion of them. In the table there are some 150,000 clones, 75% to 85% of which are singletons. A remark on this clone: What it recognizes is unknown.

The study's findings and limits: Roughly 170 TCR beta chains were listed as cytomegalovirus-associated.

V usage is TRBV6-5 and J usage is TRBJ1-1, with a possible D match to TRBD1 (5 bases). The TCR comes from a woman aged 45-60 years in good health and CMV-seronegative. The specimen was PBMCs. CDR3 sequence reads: CASSYIGGTEAFF. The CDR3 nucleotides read TGTGCCAGCAGTTATATCGGGGGAACTGAAGCTTTCTTT.